The text below deals with one TCR beta chain. Its cognate antigen is unknown. TCRdb reanalysed the reads using MiXCR and keeps one entry per CDR3 protein. Among 700,000 to 950,000 distinct CDR3 sequences listed, approximately 32% were seen once. These data are taken from a study of T cell repertoires in cytomegalovirus infection. Overall study: Signatures in public TCR beta sequences pointed to both CMV infection and matching HLA type.

The CDR3 runs to 15 residues. Trimming removed 7 bases from V and 0 bases from J; junction bases left unmatched: 9. CDR1 is MNHEY and CDR2 is SMNVEV in the germline V gene (reference sequence). Study outcomes and limitations: Cumulative public TCR beta family frequency identified carriers of CMV plus the relevant HLA. CMV-specific HLA-C-restricted TCR beta clonotypes dominated the ex vivo response.

This chain links TRBV27 with TRBJ2-7; 7 nucleotides match TRBD1. The source was cultured CD8+ T cells from PBMCs, collected from culture after CMV antigen stimulation. This receptor was identified in a human donor in good health (CMV status not recorded). Some clones in this sample may be carry-over from other donors' samples. CDR3 loop: CASIFTGESSYEQYV. In DNA form, the CDR3 reads TGTGCCAGCATTTTCACAGGGGAAAGCTCCTACGAGCAGTACGTC.